Below, 4 T cell receptor beta chains from the same sample are listed, as sequenced in a study of blood T cell repertoires in COVID-19 (TCRdb year 2020). Library creation used the immunoSEQ multiplex PCR assay. TCRdb obtained this table from immuneACCESS and retained in-frame rearrangements with V and J assigned. These tables miss some clones; where compared with another copy, unresolved V genes account for less than half of the shortfall, and the remainder is unexplained. The sample table shows 250,000 to 400,000 clones, and 88% are seen once. The ten largest clones capture about 1.5% of the sample. The sequenced material came from peripheral blood. The source of these receptors is a woman under 40 with COVID-19, enrolled during active disease.

In this sample, this clone turned up a few times. The chain combines TRBV6-1 with TRBJ1-3, with TRBD1 as a possible D gene (5 bases). Germline V lookup: CDR1 MNHNS, CDR2 SASEGT. V lost 3 bases to trimming and J lost 0 bases, with 9 bases between them. The CDR3 is 15 residues long. CDR3 amino acids: CASSETESSGNTIYF. The CDR3, as DNA: TGTGCCAGCAGTGAGACAGAGAGCTCTGGAAACACCATATATTTT.

J is TRBJ1-2 and V is TRBV29-1; 9 nucleotides agree with TRBD1. V shed 6 bases and J 4 bases; nucleotides not matched to a gene: 12. Per the germline V gene, CDR1 is SQVTM and CDR2 is ANQGSEA. The CDR3 is made up of 15 amino acids. This chain's CDR3 is CSVRDRAHPLYGYTF. Here the CDR3 DNA reads TGCAGCGTGAGGGACAGGGCCCACCCTCTCTATGGCTACACCTTC.

A word on this clone: Other DNA sequences within the sample encode an identical CDR3. The V and J genes are TRBV12-3 or TRBV12-4 and TRBJ1-5; D may be TRBD1 (5 bases). V was trimmed by 5 bases and J by 4 bases, leaving 9 bases between them. The CDR3 has 13 residues. CDR3 sequence: CASSSDRNQPQHF. The CDR3 DNA follows: TGTGCCAGCAGTAGCGACAGAAATCAGCCCCAGCATTTT.

This clone has ten or more counts. The chain is built from TRBV6-1 and TRBJ1-5; 7 nucleotides match TRBD1. Trimming at V came to 1 base and at J to 2 bases, leaving 5 bases not matched to a gene. The CDR3 is made up of 16 amino acids. The V gene's germline CDR1 is MNHNS and CDR2 SASEGT. The CDR3 sequence: CASSEVSGTGNQPQHF. Written as DNA, the CDR3 is TGTGCCAGCAGTGAAGTCTCCGGGACAGGCAATCAGCCCCAGCATTTT.